These T cell receptor beta chains were read from a single sample in a study of PD-L1 blockade in urothelial cancer. Sequenced by immunoSEQ multiplex PCR; TCRdb stores in-frame clones only, minus some. The sample carries about 43,000 clones, approximately 90% recorded once. The sequenced sample was PBMCs, obtained around atezolizumab (anti-PD-L1) treatment. These receptors were taken from a woman aged 60-75 years with urothelial cancer. CDR3s include the opening cysteine and the closing phenylalanine or tryptophan. The order of the fields is D gene, J gene, clone size, V gene, CDR3 DNA, CDR3 protein. D genes are given only for firm matches. Not all rows give a size; the values are once, few, many and, for expanded clones, a class.

-	TRBJ2-1	-	TRBV19	TGTGCCAGTAGTATGGAGACCTACAATGAGCAGTTCTTC	CASSMETYNEQFF
-	TRBJ2-7	-	TRBV6-5	TGTGCCAGCAGTCCACGGGGGATCGAAGACGAGCAGTACTTC	CASSPRGIEDEQYF
TRBD1	TRBJ2-5	-	TRBV6-1	TGTGCCAGCAGTGAATTTAGTTTCGGACAGGGCCAATTCCCTCGAGAGACCCAGTACTTC	CASSEFSFGQGQFPRETQYF
-	TRBJ2-1	-	TRBV14	TGTGCCAGCAGCAGGGGGGGGTTCTCCTCGGGATACAATGAGCAGTTCTTC	CASSRGGFSSGYNEQFF
TRBD2	TRBJ2-1	-	TRBV4-1	TGCGCCAGCAGCCAAGATCGGCTGGCGGGAGGGTCCAATGAGCAGTTCTTC	CASSQDRLAGGSNEQFF
TRBD2	TRBJ2-3	-	TRBV9	TGTGCCAGCAGCATCCAAGCGGGGGCGGGGGATACGCAGTATTTT	CASSIQAGAGDTQYF
TRBD2	TRBJ2-7	-	TRBV6-5	TGTGCCAGCAGGCGGGGGGGGATCAGGAACGAGCAGTACTTC	CASRRGGIRNEQYF
-	TRBJ2-6	-	TRBV28	TGTGCCAGCAGTTTGCCTAGAGGGTTTGGGGCCAACGTCCTGACTTTC	CASSLPRGFGANVLTF
TRBD1	TRBJ2-5	-	TRBV4-2	TGTGCCAGCAGCCCGACAGGGGAAGGGACCCAGTACTTC	CASSPTGEGTQYF
-	TRBJ1-1	few	TRBV27	TGTGCCAGCAGTCGCCAGGGCACTGAAGCTTTCTTT	CASSRQGTEAFF
TRBD1	TRBJ2-3	-	TRBV5-5	TGTGCCAGCACCCCTGTGGACAGGGTCAAATCAGATACGCAGTATTTT	CASTPVDRVKSDTQYF
TRBD2	TRBJ2-3	-	TRBV2	TGTGCCAGCACTCCGGGACTAGCGGGGGGTCAATCCATAAGCACAGATACGCAGTATTTT	CASTPGLAGGQSISTDTQYF
TRBD2	TRBJ2-3	-	TRBV5-6	TGTGCCAGCAGGATTGCGGGGGGATTCACAGATACGCAGTATTTT	CASRIAGGFTDTQYF
-	TRBJ2-5	-	TRBV5-4	TGTGCCAGCAGCTTGGGCCCAGGGGAGACCCAGTACTTC	CASSLGPGETQYF
-	TRBJ1-2	-	TRBV5-1	TGCGCCAGCAGCGGCCGGGACAAAGGTGTCGTGAGCTACACCTTC	CASSGRDKGVVSYTF
TRBD2	TRBJ2-1	-	TRBV5-4	TGTGCCAGCAGCCCCGGGGGGAAAATCAATGAGCAGTTCTTC	CASSPGGKINEQFF
-	TRBJ1-4	-	TRBV5-1	TGCGCCAGCAGCTTGTGGGGAGGTAATGAAAAACTGTTTTTT	CASSLWGGNEKLFF
TRBD1	TRBJ1-2	-	TRBV13	TGTGCCAGCAGCTTACTGACAGGGGAAGGCTACACCTTC	CASSLLTGEGYTF
-	TRBJ2-1	-	TRBV2	TGTGCCTACTCGTCAGGGGGGTATGAGCAGTTCTTC	CAYSSGGYEQFF
TRBD1	TRBJ2-7	-	TRBV4-1	TGCGCCAGCAGCCAAGACAGATTTCAGGGACAGGGGGTCCACGAGCAGTACTTC	CASSQDRFQGQGVHEQYF
TRBD2	TRBJ2-1	-	TRBV7-9	TGTGCCAGCAGCTTAGTCCTAGCGGGGCAGGGTAATGAGCAGTTCTTC	CASSLVLAGQGNEQFF
TRBD2	TRBJ2-3	-	TRBV4-1	TGCGCCAGCAGCCTGTCGGGACTAGACACAGATACGCAGTATTTT	CASSLSGLDTDTQYF
-	TRBJ2-7	few	TRBV19	TGTGCCAGTAGTCAGGGGCGCATTTACGAGCAGTACTTC	CASSQGRIYEQYF
-	TRBJ2-1	-	TRBV7-3	TGTGCCAGCAGCTTAGGGCAGGTCTCCTACAATGAGCAGTTCTTC	CASSLGQVSYNEQFF
TRBD2	TRBJ2-1	-	TRBV10-1	TGCGCCAGCAGCGGGACTAGCAGCAGCTCCTACAATGAGCAGTTCTTC	CASSGTSSSSYNEQFF
-	TRBJ2-1	-	TRBV7-6	TGTGCCAGCAGCTTAGGGCTCGAGGGCGGGTGGAATGAGCAGTTCTTC	CASSLGLEGGWNEQFF
TRBD1	TRBJ1-4	-	TRBV10-3	TGTGCCACGCAAGAGGGAACCACCGGGACAGGAAATGAAAAACTGTTTTTT	CATQEGTTGTGNEKLFF
TRBD1	TRBJ2-7	-	TRBV19	TGTGCCAGTAGTACCGGGACAGATTCTTACGAGCAGTACTTC	CASSTGTDSYEQYF
TRBD1	TRBJ2-1	-	TRBV2	TGTGCCAGCAATAGACAGGGCTACAATGAGCAGTTCTTC	CASNRQGYNEQFF
TRBD1	TRBJ2-1	-	TRBV4-1	TGCGCCAGCAGCCACCGACAGGGGGTAGACAATGAGCAGTTCTTC	CASSHRQGVDNEQFF
-	TRBJ2-2	-	TRBV9	TGTGCCAGCAGCGTAGCTACGAGCATCCCCGGGGAGCTGTTTTTT	CASSVATSIPGELFF
TRBD1	TRBJ1-2	-	TRBV6-1	TGTGCCAGCAGTCGGGACAGGACCTATGGCTACACCTTC	CASSRDRTYGYTF
TRBD1	TRBJ2-7	-	TRBV7-9	TGTGCCACTCAAGGGACAGGGGGCGCCGAGCAGTACTTC	CATQGTGGAEQYF
-	TRBJ2-4	-	TRBV5-6	TGTGCCAGCAGCTCGAAACTGAGGGGGAAAAACATTCAGTACTTC	CASSSKLRGKNIQYF
TRBD2	TRBJ2-3	once	TRBV7-2	TGTGCCAGCAGCTTACGGACCCCAGCGGGATTCACAGATACGCAGTATTTT	CASSLRTPAGFTDTQYF
TRBD1	TRBJ2-1	few	TRBV6-5	TGTGCCAGCAGCCCCGGGACAGGGTACAATGAGCAGTTCTTC	CASSPGTGYNEQFF
TRBD1	TRBJ1-2	-	TRBV18	TGTGCCAGCTCACCACCGTATCTTTGGACAGGACGTCCATATGGCTACACCTTC	CASSPPYLWTGRPYGYTF
-	TRBJ1-1	-	TRBV12-5	TGTGCTAGTGGTTTGCTAGAGAACACTGAAGCTTTCTTT	CASGLLENTEAFF
-	TRBJ2-3	-	TRBV2	TGTGCCATAGGAGGGGAGCCGACAGATACGCAGTATTTT	CAIGGEPTDTQYF